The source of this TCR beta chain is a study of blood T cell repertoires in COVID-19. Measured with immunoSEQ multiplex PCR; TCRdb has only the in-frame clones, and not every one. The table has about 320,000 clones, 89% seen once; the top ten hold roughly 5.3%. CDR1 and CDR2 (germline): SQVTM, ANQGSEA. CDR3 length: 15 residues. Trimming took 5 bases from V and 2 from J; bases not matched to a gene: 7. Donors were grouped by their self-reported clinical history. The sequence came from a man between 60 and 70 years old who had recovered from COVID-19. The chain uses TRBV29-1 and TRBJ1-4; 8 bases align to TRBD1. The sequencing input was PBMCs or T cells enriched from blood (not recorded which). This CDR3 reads CSVPNDRGTNEKLFF. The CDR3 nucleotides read TGCAGCGTTCCCAACGACAGGGGTACTAATGAAAAACTGTTTTTT.